This T cell receptor beta chain was captured by sequencing in a study of early T cells in non-severe SARS-CoV-2 infection. Germline V gene lookup returns CDR1 KGHDR and CDR2 SFDVKD. CDR3 length: 14 amino acids. The V end lost 3 bases, the J end lost 4 bases, and 9 bases lay between the germline ends. Separate cDNA molecules each had unique molecular identifiers attached to them. Each CDR3 protein gets one entry after TCRdb re-called the 5' RACE reads with MiXCR. The repertoire holds about 87,000 distinct CDR3 sequences, with 12% to 15% as singletons. In this sample, this clonotype turned up a few times.

The sequenced sample consisted of whole blood. The chain carries TRBV24-1 and TRBJ2-1; D gene unclear. The TCR originated in an adult who was a healthcare worker with PCR-confirmed SARS-CoV-2 infection or an uninfected control (not recorded which). CDR3 protein: CATSDGAGYNEQFF. The DNA for the CDR3 is TGTGCCACCAGTGATGGCGCAGGATACAATGAGCAGTTCTTC.